This T cell receptor (beta chain) derives from a study of regulatory T cells in long-lasting Graves disease. As for the study in general: Persistent Graves' disease required over 5 years of antithyroid drugs and positive TSH receptor antibodies. Study-level findings and limits: Favored usage of TRBV28, TRBJ1-2 and TRBJ2-5 was recorded in persistent disease. The number of shared public clonotypes was higher in persistent patients (roughly 2,800) than new patients (about 910).

Library construction for TCR beta used iRepertoire HTBI primers and Arm-PCR of CDR3 regions. In TCRdb, the multiplex PCR reads were re-called with MiXCR into one record per CDR3 protein. This sample carries under 450,000 distinct CDR3 sequences, more than 20% of them seen once, and the ten largest clones take around 30%. This clonotype was seen at least ten times. As yet, its antigen is unknown. The germline V gene has CDR1 MNHNS and CDR2 SASEGT. CDR3 length: 15 residues. J lost 2 bases, V lost 10 bases, and 13 bases had no gene match. Time point specified: persistent/refractory GD, antithyroid drugs over 5 years with positive TRAb. Researchers made the TCR library from RNA that was extracted from PBMCs. It was American Thyroid Association guidelines that determined Graves' disease diagnosis.

The chain couples TRBV6-1 to TRBJ2-5; 7 bases agree with TRBD2. The specimen was peripheral blood mononuclear cells (PBMCs), collected when the disease was refractory, from a patient treated with antithyroid drugs. The sequence derives from a woman aged 40-49 years with Graves disease. CDR3 residues: CAISPLWGGQETQYF. The CDR3 region has the DNA TGTGCCATTTCCCCGTTATGGGGAGGGCAAGAGACCCAGTACTTC.